This TCR beta chain was sequenced in a study of OX40 agonist ivuxolimab in advanced cancers. Profiled with immunoSEQ multiplex PCR; TCRdb holds only in-frame clones, not every one. The repertoire holds around 78,000 clones, 80% to 90% seen once, with roughly 0.25% in the top ten. With 5 bases clipped from V and 2 bases from J, the junction kept 2 bases outside the gene matches. Germline lookup yields CDR1 MNHNY and CDR2 SVGAGI (reference sequence). The CDR3 consists of 14 residues. The chain carries TRBV6-6 and TRBJ2-5, with TRBD2 identical over 10 bases. The receptor was derived from an adult with an advanced solid tumor such as melanoma, head and neck, liver or kidney cancer. The sample consisted of CD4+ or CD8+ T cells sorted from blood, taken in a trial of the OX40 agonist ivuxolimab. CDR3 sequence (DNA): TGTGCCAGCAGTCAGACTAGCGGGCAAGAGACCCAGTACTTC. Its translation is CASSQTSGQETQYF.